The entry below describes one T cell receptor beta chain. What it binds is unknown. The read is 3 residues too short to cover the CDR3 end, so that end is filled in from the germline J gene. The sample originates from a study of T cell clonality in common variable immunodeficiency. Findings and limits, study-wide: Fewer deletions and N-nucleotide insertions were reportedly seen in common variable immunodeficiency TCR beta sequences. Authors noted CVID clonality's cause needs subpopulation repertoire sequencing. Compared with healthy controls, CVID subjects showed increased TCRbeta clonality, mostly in about a third.

V lost 3 bases, J lost 2 bases, and 17 bases lay in between. The CDR3 has 15 amino acids. The germline V gene encodes CDR1 GTSNPN and CDR2 SVGIG (reference sequence). Diagnosis required reduced IgG, IgA and/or IgM with specific antibody deficiency. The data were produced by immunoSEQ multiplex PCR, yet TCRdb's version contains in-frame clones alone and is incomplete. This sample has about 28,000 clones and no singletons, with around 3.1% in the ten largest. This chain links TRBV30 with TRBJ2-7; tentative D call: TRBD1 (5 bases). The TCR originated in a human donor with common variable immunodeficiency. The sequencing input was peripheral blood mononuclear cells. The DNA read from the CDR3 is TGTGCCTGGAGCCGGTCAGGGCCTAAGACCTACGAG. This sequence encodes CAWSRSGPKTYE. The full CDR3 sequence reads CAWSRSGPKTYEQYF.